Shown below are 9 T cell receptor beta chains from a single sample sequenced in a study of CD8+CD57+ T cells in acquired aplastic anemia (dated by TCRdb to the late 2010s). This sample was sequenced with an Illumina HiSeq 2000. Profiling of TCR beta VDJ combinations and CDR3 sequences used genomic DNA as the template. TCRdb reprocessing: public reads trimmed at Q25 with fastp, clones called with MiXCR, in-frame beta chains kept. Every CDR3 protein is listed once, alongside the most common genes and DNA of its rows. For this sample there are 250,000 to 350,000 distinct CDR3 sequences; 45% to 70% appear just once. The ten largest clones take up roughly 8% of the sample. The sequenced material came from sorted CD4+, CD8+, or CD8+CD57+ T cells (not recorded which) from PBMCs. These TCRs come from a human donor with severe aplastic anemia or a healthy control (not recorded which).

The chain recombines TRBV20-1 with TRBJ2-7; 10 bases are a match to TRBD1. The CDR3 runs to 13 residues. Germline CDR1 reads DFQATT; CDR2 reads SNEGSKA (reference sequence). V was pared by 6 bases and J by 6 bases, with 8 bases of the junction left unmatched. The DNA for the CDR3 is TGCAGTGCCAGGGGGCGGGACAGGGGCGAGCAGTACTTC. Residues: CSARGRDRGEQYF.

The rearrangement uses TRBV2 and TRBJ1-2; no reliable D call. Between the trimmed V and J ends, which lost 4 bases and 4 bases, there was a span of 10 bases. The length of the CDR3 is 13 residues. Germline CDR1 reads SNHLY; CDR2 reads FYNNEI. The CDR3 is CASSGVGTYGYTF. CDR3 coding DNA: TGTGCCAGCAGTGGGGTGGGTACCTATGGCTACACCTTC.

This clonotype was seen a few times. The rearrangement links TRBV19 to TRBJ2-5; 10 bases are shared with TRBD1. Trimming removed 5 bases from V and 5 bases from J; junction bases left unmatched: 8. The length of the CDR3 is 15 residues. Germline values: CDR1 LNHDA, CDR2 SQIVND (reference sequence). The CDR3 nucleotides are TGTGCCAGTAGTGCGGCGACAGGGGGCCGGGAGACCCAGTACTTC. It yields the protein CASSAATGGRETQYF.

The CDR3 spells CATSDAAGPITDTQYF. CDR3 sequence (DNA): TGTGCCACCAGTGATGCCGCGGGGCCCATCACAGATACGCAGTATTTT. V and J are TRBV24-1 and TRBJ2-3; the D gene is possibly TRBD2 (6 bases). The CDR3 has 16 residues. Germline V gene data show CDR1 as KGHDR and CDR2 as SFDVKD. Trimming left V 3 bases short and J 2 bases short, with 14 bases between.

This chain links TRBV20-1 with TRBJ1-2; 8 nucleotides line up with TRBD1. CDR3 length equals 14 residues. The V and J ends lost 2 bases and 0 bases, in that order; junction bases with no gene match: 2. Germline CDR1 DFQATT, CDR2 SNEGSKA (reference sequence). CDR3 in DNA: TGCAGTGCTAGAAGGGGACAGGCTAACTATGGCTACACCTTC. The encoded protein is CSARRGQANYGYTF.

The chain joins TRBV7-9 to TRBJ2-1; 15 positions agree with TRBD2. Germline V gene sequence: CDR1 SEHNR, CDR2 FQNEAQ (reference sequence). J lost 9 bases, V lost 7 bases, and 7 bases had no gene match. CDR3 length: 15 amino acids. DNA of the CDR3: TGTGCCAGCACGGGACTAGCGGGAGGAAAGGGTGAGCAGTTCTTC. Amino acids: CASTGLAGGKGEQFF.

In this sample, this clonotype turned up many times. The chain combines TRBV20-1 with TRBJ1-1, with D possibly TRBD1 on 5 matching bases. Trimming cost V 1 base and J 4 bases, with 22 bases left between them. This CDR3 has 17 residues. Germline loops: CDR1 DFQATT, CDR2 SNEGSKA (reference sequence). The CDR3 region has the DNA TGCAGTGCTAGAGCCCGCGGACCAACCGGGGCCCTCACTGAAGCTTTCTTT. This gives the protein CSARARGPTGALTEAFF.

V gene TRBV7-3 combines with J gene TRBJ2-3, with D possibly TRBD1 on 6 matching bases. The germline V gene has CDR1 SGHTA and CDR2 FQGTGA. Trimming took off 5 bases at V and 6 bases at J, with 9 bases between the two ends. The length of the CDR3 is 12 residues. Here the CDR3 reads CASSAQGDTQYF. In DNA form, the CDR3 reads TGTGCCAGCAGCGCCCAGGGGGATACGCAGTATTTT.

The rearrangement uses TRBV29-1 and TRBJ2-7, with D possibly matching TRBD2 (5 bases). The CDR3 loop spans 12 amino acids. Germline CDR1 and CDR2: SQVTM and ANQGSEA. This chain's CDR3 is CSASLRDYEQYF. CDR3 coding DNA: TGCAGTGCTAGTCTCCGGGACTACGAGCAGTACTTC.